This TCR beta chain is drawn from a study of blood T cells in healthy people across ages. General study findings and limits: Getting older went along with TCR beta diversity per million T cells dropping roughly linearly. Naive CD4+ cells and diversity were both higher in long-lived donors than in aged donors. Diversity figures derived from one million T cells were judged to underestimate the true value.

This clonotype was detected only a few times. Its antigen is unidentified. Germline CDR1 is SEHNR and CDR2 is FQNEAQ (reference sequence). The V segment lost 4 bases and the J segment 3 bases; nucleotides outside the gene matches: 7. The CDR3 runs to 15 residues. A sample-barcoded 5' primer and a J-beta primer mix were used in a second PCR of about 7 to 12 cycles. Every cDNA molecule carried a tag from a template-switch adaptor bearing 12 random nucleotides. MiXCR, run by TCRdb on the 5' RACE reads, gives a single entry per CDR3 protein. The sample shows hundreds of thousands of distinct CDR3 sequences, 58% of them seen only once.

The rearrangement links TRBV7-9 to TRBJ2-7, with TRBD2 matching 9 bases. This sequence originates from a man younger than 45 in good health. Material: blood. CDR3 sequence: CASSSGSSGIYEQYF. The CDR3 bases are TGTGCCAGCAGCTCGGGTTCTAGCGGGATCTACGAGCAGTACTTC.